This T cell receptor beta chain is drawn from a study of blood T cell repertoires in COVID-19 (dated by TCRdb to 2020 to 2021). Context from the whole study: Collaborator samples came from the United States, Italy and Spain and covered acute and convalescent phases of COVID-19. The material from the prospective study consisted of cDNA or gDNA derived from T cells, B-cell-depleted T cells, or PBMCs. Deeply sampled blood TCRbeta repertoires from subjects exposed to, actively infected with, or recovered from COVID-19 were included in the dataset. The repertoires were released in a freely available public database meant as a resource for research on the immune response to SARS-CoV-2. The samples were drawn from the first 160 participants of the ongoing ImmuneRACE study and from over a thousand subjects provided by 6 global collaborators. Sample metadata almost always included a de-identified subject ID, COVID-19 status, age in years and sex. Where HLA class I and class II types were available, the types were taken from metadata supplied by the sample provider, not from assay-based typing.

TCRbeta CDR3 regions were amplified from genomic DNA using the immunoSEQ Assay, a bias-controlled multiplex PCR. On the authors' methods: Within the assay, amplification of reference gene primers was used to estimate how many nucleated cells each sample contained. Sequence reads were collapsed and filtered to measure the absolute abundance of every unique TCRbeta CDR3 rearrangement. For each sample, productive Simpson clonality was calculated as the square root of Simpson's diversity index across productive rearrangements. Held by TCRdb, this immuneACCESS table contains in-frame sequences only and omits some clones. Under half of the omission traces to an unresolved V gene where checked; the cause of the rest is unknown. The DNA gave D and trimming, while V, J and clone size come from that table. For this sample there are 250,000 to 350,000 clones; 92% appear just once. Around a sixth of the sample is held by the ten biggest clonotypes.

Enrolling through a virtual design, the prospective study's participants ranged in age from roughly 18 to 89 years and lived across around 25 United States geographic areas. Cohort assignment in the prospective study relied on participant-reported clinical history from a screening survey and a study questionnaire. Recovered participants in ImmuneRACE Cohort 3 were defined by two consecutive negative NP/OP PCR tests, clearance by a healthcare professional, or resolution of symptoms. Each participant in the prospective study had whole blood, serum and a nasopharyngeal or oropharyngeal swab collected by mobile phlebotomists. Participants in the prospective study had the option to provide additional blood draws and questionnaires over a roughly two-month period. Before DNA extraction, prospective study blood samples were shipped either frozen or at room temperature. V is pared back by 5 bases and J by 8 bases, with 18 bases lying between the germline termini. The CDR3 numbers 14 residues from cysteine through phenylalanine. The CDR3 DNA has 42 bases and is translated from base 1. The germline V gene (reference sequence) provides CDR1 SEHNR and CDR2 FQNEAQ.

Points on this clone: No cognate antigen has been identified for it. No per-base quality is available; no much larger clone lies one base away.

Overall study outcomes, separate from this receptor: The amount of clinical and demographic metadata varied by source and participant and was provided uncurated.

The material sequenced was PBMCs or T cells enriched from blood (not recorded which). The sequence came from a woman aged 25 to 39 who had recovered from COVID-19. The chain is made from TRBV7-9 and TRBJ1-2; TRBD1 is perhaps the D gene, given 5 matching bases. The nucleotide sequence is TGTGCCAGCAGCCTCAGGGAATTGGATGGAGGCTACACCTTC. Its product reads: CASSLRELDGGYTF.